The subject of this entry is one T cell receptor beta chain. This record comes from a study of Ad26.COV2.S vaccination and SARS-CoV-2 variants. Assay: immunoSEQ multiplex PCR; the TCRdb copy retains only in-frame clones and omits some. The sample consists of about 350,000 clones, roughly nine tenths of them appearing once. Treatment here: some 20 received Ad26.COV2.S at low or high dose, single or two shots; about 5 received placebo; per-sample allocation not given. All samples were drawn on day 63, counting from the first vaccine or placebo injection. This CDR3 comprises 14 residues. Trimming shortened V by 3 bases and J by 4 bases, and 12 bases separated the two germline ends. The germline CDR1 and CDR2 sequences are LNHDA and SQIVND (reference sequence).

The V gene is TRBV19, the J gene TRBJ1-1; D gene uncertain. The sample here was peripheral blood, taken in a trial of Ad26.COV2.S vaccine versus placebo. The receptor was derived from a person between 18 and 60 years old who received the Ad26.COV2.S COVID-19 vaccine or a placebo. CDR3 protein: CASSIKGLGTEAFF. In DNA, the CDR3 is TGTGCCAGTAGTATTAAGGGCTTGGGCACTGAAGCTTTCTTT. The variable domain in full, completed from reference TRBV19 and TRBJ1-1, reads DGGITQSPKYLFRKEGQNVTLSCEQNLNHDAMYWYRQDPGQGLRLIYYSQIVNDFQKGDIAEGYSVSREKKESFPLTVTSAQKNPTAFYLCASSIKGLGTEAFFGQGTRLTVV.